This is a list of T cell receptor beta chains from one sample in a study of cytomegalovirus exposure and HLA in healthy donors. The data were produced by immunoSEQ multiplex PCR, yet TCRdb's version contains in-frame clones alone and is incomplete. The repertoire holds more than 90,000 clones, with around 69% as singletons. Material for sequencing was PBMCs. These receptor sequences come from a man aged 45-65 years in good health and CMV-seropositive. Each CDR3 is given with its conserved first and last residue. The order of the fields is V gene, J gene, D gene, clone size, CDR3 DNA, CDR3 protein. D genes are given only for firm matches. Clone size, where shown, is once, few, many, or a class for clones that have expanded.

TRBV7-8	TRBJ2-5	TRBD1	NA	TGTGCCAGCAGCCCGCGACAGGGGTCATCGGAGACCCAGTACTTC	CASSPRQGSSETQYF
TRBV28	TRBJ2-7	TRBD1	once	TGTGCCAGCAGGAAGCCCCAGGGGGCATCGCGAGAGCAGTACTTC	CASRKPQGASREQYF
TRBV28	TRBJ2-4	NA	NA	TGTGCCACCGTCGCAGGGTGGGCAAACATTCAGTACTTC	CATVAGWANIQYF
TRBV10-2	TRBJ2-3	TRBD2	NA	TGCGCCAGTTCTCCAGGACTAGCGGCCCCAGATACGCAGTATTTT	CASSPGLAAPDTQYF
TRBV2	TRBJ2-1	TRBD2	once	TGTGCCACCAGACTAGCGGGAGATTTAAATGAGCAGTTCTTC	CATRLAGDLNEQFF
TRBV2	TRBJ2-2	TRBD1	few	TGTGCCAGCAGTAGACAGGGCACCGGGGAGCTGTTTTTT	CASSRQGTGELFF
TRBV11-3	TRBJ2-1	TRBD1	NA	TGTGCCAGCAGGCCGCCCGGGACAGGGTTGAATGAGCAGTTCTTC	CASRPPGTGLNEQFF
TRBV7-9	TRBJ2-6	NA	once	TGTGCCAGCAGCTTAGAGAGGAGGCAACTGGACGGGGCCAACGTCCTGACTTTC	CASSLERRQLDGANVLTF
TRBV28	TRBJ1-6	TRBD1	few	TGTGCCAGCAGTCCTCCGACAGGGAGGTCACCCCTCCACTTT	CASSPPTGRSPLHF
TRBV10-3	TRBJ2-1	NA	NA	TGTGCCACCGCGGGACTCAACAATGAGCAGTTCTTC	CATAGLNNEQFF
TRBV6-5	TRBJ2-3	TRBD2	NA	TGTGCCAGCAGTGTAGCGGGACTCACAGATACGCAGTATTTT	CASSVAGLTDTQYF
TRBV2	TRBJ1-4	NA	NA	TGTGCCAGCAGTGAGCTGGACAGAGAGTACGAAAAACTGTTTTTT	CASSELDREYEKLFF
TRBV5-1	TRBJ2-3	TRBD2	NA	TGCGCCAGCAGCTTGGTCGCTAGCGGGGGGACAGATACGCAGTATTTT	CASSLVASGGTDTQYF
TRBV7-8	TRBJ1-1	NA	NA	TGTGCCAGCAGCTTACAAGCAGGGAAGGACGCTGAAGCTTTCTTT	CASSLQAGKDAEAFF
TRBV5-4	TRBJ2-2	TRBD2	NA	TGTGCCAGCAGCTTGAAAATAGCGGGAGCCCCCGGGGAGCTGTTTTTT	CASSLKIAGAPGELFF
TRBV4-3	TRBJ1-2	NA	NA	TGCGCCAGCAGCCAAGACGCAGGAATATATGGCTACACCTTC	CASSQDAGIYGYTF
TRBV5-1	TRBJ2-7	TRBD2	few	TGCGCCAGCAGCTTGGGAGCGGGAAGCTCCTACGAGCAGTACTTC	CASSLGAGSSYEQYF
TRBV10-1	TRBJ1-5	NA	NA	TGCGCCAGCAGGCTGGACAGTAGGTTGCAGCCCCAGCATTTT	CASRLDSRLQPQHF
TRBV21-1	TRBJ2-2	NA	NA	TGTGCCAGCAGCAAAACCCACAATAGACTAGCCGGGTGGGGGAGGACCGGGGAGCTGCTTTTT	CASSKTHNRLAGWGRTGELLF
TRBV28	TRBJ2-1	TRBD1	NA	TGTGCCAGCAGAGGGACAGGGTGGGATGAGCAGTTCTTC	CASRGTGWDEQFF
TRBV18	TRBJ2-3	NA	once	TGTGCCAGCTCACCTGCGGCGGCGAACCGGGGAGATACGCAGTATTTT	CASSPAAANRGDTQYF
TRBV7-2	TRBJ2-2	TRBD1	NA	TGTGCCAGCAGCTCCGACAGGGGCAAGCTGTTTTTT	CASSSDRGKLFF
TRBV11-3	TRBJ2-7	TRBD1	NA	TGTGCCAGCAGCAGAGAGGACAGGGAATCCTACGAGCAGTACTTC	CASSREDRESYEQYF
TRBV25-1	TRBJ2-1	NA	NA	TGTGCCAGCAGTGATTATGAAGGGGGATGGGTTTGGTTCTTC	CASSDYEGGWVWFF
TRBV4-3	TRBJ1-3	NA	NA	TGCGCCAGCAGCCAAGATCGCGGGGAATGGTCTGGAAACACCATATATTTT	CASSQDRGEWSGNTIYF
TRBV29-1	TRBJ1-3	NA	NA	TGCAGCGTTTCCAGGGTGACTGGAAACACCATATATTTT	CSVSRVTGNTIYF
TRBV11-3	TRBJ2-7	NA	NA	TGTGCCAGCAGCCTAGGGGGAGGAAGCTACGAGCAGTACTTC	CASSLGGGSYEQYF
TRBV5-1	TRBJ2-7	TRBD2	NA	TGCGCCAGCAGCTTGGTAGCGGGACACTCCTACGAGCAGTACTTC	CASSLVAGHSYEQYF
TRBV12-5	TRBJ1-1	TRBD1	NA	TGTGCTAGTGGTTTGGTACGACAGGGGCAGGACACTGAAGCTTTCTTT	CASGLVRQGQDTEAFF
TRBV7-8	TRBJ2-6	TRBD2	once	TGTGCCAGCTATGGGGGAGGGTTTAACTCTGGGGCCAACGTCCTGACTTTC	CASYGGGFNSGANVLTF
TRBV10-1	TRBJ2-2	NA	NA	TGCGCCAGCAGTGATGGGCCAGGGGCGCACGGGGAGCTGTTTTTT	CASSDGPGAHGELFF
TRBV6-1	TRBJ1-5	TRBD1	NA	TGTGCCAGCAGGGAATGGACAGGGGGCATGAGAAGCAATCAGCCCCAGCATTTT	CASREWTGGMRSNQPQHF
TRBV6-5	TRBJ1-3	TRBD1	few	TGTGCCAGCAGCCCTCGACAGGGGAGAAACACCATATATTTT	CASSPRQGRNTIYF
TRBV2	TRBJ1-1	TRBD1	NA	TGTGCCAGCAGTGTCCGGGGGACAGCTGAAGGAATAACTGAAGCTTTCTTT	CASSVRGTAEGITEAFF
TRBV19	TRBJ1-5	TRBD1	NA	TGTGCCAGTAGTATTCAGGGGGCGGCTCAGCCCCAGCATTTT	CASSIQGAAQPQHF
TRBV5-4	TRBJ1-4	NA	NA	TGTGCCAGCAGCCCTAGTCGGCCAGGGGACTATAATGAAAAACTGTTTTTT	CASSPSRPGDYNEKLFF
TRBV25-1	TRBJ2-7	TRBD1	NA	TGTGCCAGCAGTGAGGACAGGTCCTACGAGCAGTACTTC	CASSEDRSYEQYF
TRBV29-1	TRBJ1-4	NA	NA	TGCAGCGTTTTCAGCACAGGGTGGGATGAAAAACTGTTTTTT	CSVFSTGWDEKLFF
TRBV6-6	TRBJ2-3	TRBD2	NA	TGTGCCAGCAGTTACTCGGGACTAGCGACAGATACGCAGTATTTT	CASSYSGLATDTQYF
TRBV5-1	TRBJ1-4	NA	NA	TGCGCCAGCACCCGGGGAACCGGGGGAGATGAAAAACTGTTTTTT	CASTRGTGGDEKLFF
TRBV5-5	TRBJ1-1	NA	NA	TGTGCCAGCAGCGGCCATACATCGAACACTGAAGCTTTCTTT	CASSGHTSNTEAFF
TRBV7-9	TRBJ2-2	NA	NA	TGTGCCAGCATCGAAGGGGCTAGGTACACCGGGGAGCTGTTTTTT	CASIEGARYTGELFF
TRBV27	TRBJ2-7	TRBD1	once	TGTGCCAGCAGTTTATACGGGACAGGGGCCTACGAGCAGTACTTC	CASSLYGTGAYEQYF
TRBV29-1	TRBJ1-5	TRBD1	NA	TGCAGCGTTGTGAGGGGGGCAGGGGGTGGAAATCAGCCCCAGCATTTT	CSVVRGAGGGNQPQHF
TRBV6-1	TRBJ2-7	TRBD2	NA	TGTGCCAGCAGGACTAGCGGGGGTTACGAGCAGTACTTC	CASRTSGGYEQYF
TRBV6-6	TRBJ1-3	NA	few	TGTGCCAGCTCTATCGGTGGGACAATTTCTGGAAACACCATATATTTT	CASSIGGTISGNTIYF
TRBV5-1	TRBJ1-4	TRBD1	NA	TGCGCCAGCAGCACGGGACAGACCAATGAAAAACTGTTTTTT	CASSTGQTNEKLFF
TRBV19	TRBJ1-1	NA	NA	TGTGCCAGTAGCCTTGACAGTCGGACTGAAGCTTTCTTT	CASSLDSRTEAFF
TRBV6-6	TRBJ2-2	NA	NA	TGTGCCAGCAGACGGGGGTCCGCCGGGGAGCTGTTTTTT	CASRRGSAGELFF
TRBV11-3	TRBJ2-1	NA	NA	TGTGCCAGCAGCTTAGAGTCAGACAATGAGCAGTTCTTC	CASSLESDNEQFF
TRBV6-5	TRBJ2-3	NA	once	TGTGCCAGCAGGGACCCAGGGGTACGGACAGATACGCAGTATTTT	CASRDPGVRTDTQYF
TRBV19	TRBJ2-5	TRBD1	NA	TGTGCCAGTAGTGCCTCGACAGGGGGCCGGCAGACCCAGTACTTC	CASSASTGGRQTQYF
TRBV5-4	TRBJ2-1	TRBD2	NA	TGTGCCAGCAGCAAGTTGACTAGCGGGAAACTGAGTGAGCAGTTCTTC	CASSKLTSGKLSEQFF
TRBV15	TRBJ2-7	TRBD1	NA	TGTGCCACCAGCAGGGGGACAGGGGCCACCTACGAGCAGTACTTC	CATSRGTGATYEQYF